The source of this TCR beta chain is a study of response to subunit inactivated influenza vaccine. With 2 bases removed from V and 5 bases from J, the gap between germline ends came to 9 bases. This CDR3 region has 12 residues. Germline CDR1 and CDR2: DFQATT and SNEGSKA (reference sequence). In this sample, this clonotype turned up a few times. TCRdb reprocessed the RT-PCR reads with MiXCR, giving one entry per CDR3 protein. This sample has more than 550,000 distinct CDR3 sequences, with about 11% found just once. The same sample was also used in a study of T cells expressing NK-cell markers. That study adds: Beta-chain TCR cDNA was generated via 5'RACE template switching with UMIs.

The V gene is TRBV20-1, the J gene TRBJ2-5, with unresolved D. The receptor's source is a man aged 50-60 years who received an inactivated influenza vaccine. This material consisted of PBMCs from blood, taken on the day of vaccination. CDR3 region: CSARLFSETQYF. DNA of the CDR3: TGCAGTGCTAGACTATTTAGTGAGACCCAGTACTTC.